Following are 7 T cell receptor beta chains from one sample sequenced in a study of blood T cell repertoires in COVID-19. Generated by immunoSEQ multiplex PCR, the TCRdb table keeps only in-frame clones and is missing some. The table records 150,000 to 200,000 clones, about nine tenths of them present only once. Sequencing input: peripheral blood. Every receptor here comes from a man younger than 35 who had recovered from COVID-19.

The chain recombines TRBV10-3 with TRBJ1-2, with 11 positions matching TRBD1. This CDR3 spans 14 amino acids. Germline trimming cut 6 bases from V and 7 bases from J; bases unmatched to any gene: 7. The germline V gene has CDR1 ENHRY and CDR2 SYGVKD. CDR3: CAISSDRGRSGYTF. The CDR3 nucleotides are TGTGCCATCAGCTCGGACAGGGGGCGAAGTGGCTACACCTTC.

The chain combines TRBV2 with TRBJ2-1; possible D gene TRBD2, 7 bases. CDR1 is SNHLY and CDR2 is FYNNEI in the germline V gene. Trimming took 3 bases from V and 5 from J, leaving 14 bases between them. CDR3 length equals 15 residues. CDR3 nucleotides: TGTGCCAGCAGTGACCGGGGGGCCAAGGACAATGAGCAGTTCTTC. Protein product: CASSDRGAKDNEQFF.

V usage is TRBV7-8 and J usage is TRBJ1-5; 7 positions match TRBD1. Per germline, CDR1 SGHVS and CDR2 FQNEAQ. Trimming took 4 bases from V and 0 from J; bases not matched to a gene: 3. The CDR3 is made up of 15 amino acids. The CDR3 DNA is TGTGCCAGCAGCTCGACAGGGTATAGCAATCAGCCCCAGCATTTT. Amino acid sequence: CASSSTGYSNQPQHF.

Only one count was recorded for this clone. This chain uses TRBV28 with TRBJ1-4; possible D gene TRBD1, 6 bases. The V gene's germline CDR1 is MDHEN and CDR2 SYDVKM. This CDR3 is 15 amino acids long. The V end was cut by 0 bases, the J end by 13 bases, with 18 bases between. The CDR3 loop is CASSLWDRTRGGLFF. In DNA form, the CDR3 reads TGTGCCAGCAGTTTATGGGACAGAACGAGGGGCGGACTGTTTTTT. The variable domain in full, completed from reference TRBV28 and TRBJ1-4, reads DVKVTQSSRYLVKRTGEKVFLECVQDMDHENMFWYRQDPGLGLRLIYFSYDVKMKEKGDIPEGYSVSREKKERFSLILESASTNQTSMYLCASSLWDRTRGGLFFGSGTQLSVL.

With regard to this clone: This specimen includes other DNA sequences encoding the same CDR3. CDR3 sequence: CASSLREVQETQYF. The CDR3 DNA is TGTGCCAGCAGCTTACGGGAGGTGCAAGAGACCCAGTACTTC. V gene TRBV7-9 combines with J gene TRBJ2-5; 7 positions match TRBD2. The CDR3 extends over 14 amino acids. CDR1 and CDR2 from the germline V gene are SEHNR and FQNEAQ (reference sequence). The trim removed 2 bases at V and 2 bases at J, leaving 2 bases unmatched.

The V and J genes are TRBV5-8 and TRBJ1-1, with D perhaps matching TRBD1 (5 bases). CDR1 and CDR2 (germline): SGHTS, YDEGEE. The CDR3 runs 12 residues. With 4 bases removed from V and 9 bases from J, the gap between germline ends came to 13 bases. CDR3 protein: CASSLPGGKAFF. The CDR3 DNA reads TGTGCCAGCAGCCTCCCGGGGGGGAAAGCTTTCTTT. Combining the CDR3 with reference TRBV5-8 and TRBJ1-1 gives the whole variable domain EAGVTQSPTHLIKTRGQQATLRCSPISGHTSVYWYQQALGLGLQFLLWYDEGEERNRGNFPPRFSGRQFPNYSSELNVNALELEDSALYLCASSLPGGKAFFGQGTRLTVV.

CDR3 bases: TGTGCCAGCAGCCTGGCCCCGGGAACTAGCTCCTATAATTCACCCCTCCACTTT. The encoded protein is CASSLAPGTSSYNSPLHF. This sequence joins TRBV2 and TRBJ1-6; D remains unclear. Trimming shortened V by 6 bases and J by 0 bases, and 18 bases separated the two germline ends. The germline V gene has CDR1 SNHLY and CDR2 FYNNEI. The CDR3 loop spans 18 amino acids.